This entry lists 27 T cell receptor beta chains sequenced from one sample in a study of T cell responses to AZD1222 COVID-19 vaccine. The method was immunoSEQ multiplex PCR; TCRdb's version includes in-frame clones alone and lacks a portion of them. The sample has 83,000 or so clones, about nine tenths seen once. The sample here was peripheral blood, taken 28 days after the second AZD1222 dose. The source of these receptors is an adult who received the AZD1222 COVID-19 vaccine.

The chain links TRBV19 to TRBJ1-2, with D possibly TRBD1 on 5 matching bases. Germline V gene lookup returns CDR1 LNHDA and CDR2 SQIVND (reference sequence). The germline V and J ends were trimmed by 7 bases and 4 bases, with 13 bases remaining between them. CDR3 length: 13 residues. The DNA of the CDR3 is TGTGCCAGTACGGTGGGACGGGTCTATGGCTACACCTTC. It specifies CASTVGRVYGYTF.

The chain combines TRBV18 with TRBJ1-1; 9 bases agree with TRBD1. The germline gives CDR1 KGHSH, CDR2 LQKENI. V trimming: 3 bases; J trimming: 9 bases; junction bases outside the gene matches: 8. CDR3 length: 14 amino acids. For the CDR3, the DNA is TGTGCCAGCTCACCCCTCAGGACAGGGGATAAAGCTTTCTTT. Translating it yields CASSPLRTGDKAFF.

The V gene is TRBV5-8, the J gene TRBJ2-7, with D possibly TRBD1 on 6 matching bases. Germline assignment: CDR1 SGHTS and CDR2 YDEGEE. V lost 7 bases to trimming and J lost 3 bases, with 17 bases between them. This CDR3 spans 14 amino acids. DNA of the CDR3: TGTGCCAGCGGACAAGTTGGACAGAACTACGAGCAGTACTTC. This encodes CASGQVGQNYEQYF. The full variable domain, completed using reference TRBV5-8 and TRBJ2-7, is EAGVTQSPTHLIKTRGQQATLRCSPISGHTSVYWYQQALGLGLQFLLWYDEGEERNRGNFPPRFSGRQFPNYSSELNVNALELEDSALYLCASGQVGQNYEQYFGPGTRLTVT.

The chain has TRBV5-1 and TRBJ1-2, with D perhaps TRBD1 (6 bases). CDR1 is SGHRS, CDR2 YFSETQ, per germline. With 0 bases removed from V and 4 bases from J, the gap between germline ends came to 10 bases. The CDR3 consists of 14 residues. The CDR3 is CASSLGQDGYGYTF. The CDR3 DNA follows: TGCGCCAGCAGCTTGGGACAGGATGGCTATGGCTACACCTTC.

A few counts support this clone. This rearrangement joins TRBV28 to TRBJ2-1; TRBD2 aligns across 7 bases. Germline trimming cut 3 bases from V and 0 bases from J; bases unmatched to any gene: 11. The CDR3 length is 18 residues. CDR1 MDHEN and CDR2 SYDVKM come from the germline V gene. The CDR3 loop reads CASSFWSAGATSYNEQFF. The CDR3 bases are TGTGCCAGCAGTTTCTGGTCGGCGGGAGCGACCTCCTACAATGAGCAGTTCTTC.

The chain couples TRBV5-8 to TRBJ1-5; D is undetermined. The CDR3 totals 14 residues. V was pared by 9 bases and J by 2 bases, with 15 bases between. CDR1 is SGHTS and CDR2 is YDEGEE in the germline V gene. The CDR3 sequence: CATGGPRGNQPQHF. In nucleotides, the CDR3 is TGTGCCACCGGTGGACCTAGGGGCAATCAGCCCCAGCATTTT.

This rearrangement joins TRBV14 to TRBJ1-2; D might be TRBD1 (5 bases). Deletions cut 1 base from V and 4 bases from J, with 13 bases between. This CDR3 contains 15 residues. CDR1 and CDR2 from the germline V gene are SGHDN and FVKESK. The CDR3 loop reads CASSQADSTFYGYTF. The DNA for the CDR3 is TGTGCCAGCAGCCAAGCTGACAGTACATTCTATGGCTACACCTTC.

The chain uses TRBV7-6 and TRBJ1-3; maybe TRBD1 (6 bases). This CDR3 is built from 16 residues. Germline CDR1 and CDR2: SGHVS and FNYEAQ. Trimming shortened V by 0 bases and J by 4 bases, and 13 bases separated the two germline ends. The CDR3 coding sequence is TGTGCCAGCAGCTTAGCGGAGGCAGGGGACGGAAACACCATATATTTT. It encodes CASSLAEAGDGNTIYF.

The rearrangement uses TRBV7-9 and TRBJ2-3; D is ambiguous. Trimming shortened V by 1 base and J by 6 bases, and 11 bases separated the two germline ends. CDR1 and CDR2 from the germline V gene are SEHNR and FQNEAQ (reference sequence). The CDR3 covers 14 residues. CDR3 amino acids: CASSLEERADTQYF. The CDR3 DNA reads TGTGCCAGCAGCTTAGAGGAAAGAGCGGATACGCAGTATTTT.

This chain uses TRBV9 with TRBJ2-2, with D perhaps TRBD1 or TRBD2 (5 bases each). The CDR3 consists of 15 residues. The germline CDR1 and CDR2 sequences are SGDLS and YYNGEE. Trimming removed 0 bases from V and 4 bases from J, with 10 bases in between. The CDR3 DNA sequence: TGTGCCAGCAGCGTAGTGGGGGAGATCACCGGGGAGCTGTTTTTT. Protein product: CASSVVGEITGELFF.

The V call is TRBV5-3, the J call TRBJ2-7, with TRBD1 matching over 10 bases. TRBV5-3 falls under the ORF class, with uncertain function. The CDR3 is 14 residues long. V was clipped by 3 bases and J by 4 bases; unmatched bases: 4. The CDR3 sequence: CARSSGQGDYEQYF. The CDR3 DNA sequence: TGTGCCAGAAGCTCTGGACAGGGGGATTACGAGCAGTACTTC.

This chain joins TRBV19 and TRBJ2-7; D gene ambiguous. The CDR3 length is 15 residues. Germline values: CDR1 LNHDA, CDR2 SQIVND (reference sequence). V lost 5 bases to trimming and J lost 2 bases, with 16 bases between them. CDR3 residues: CASSPRGRVAYEQYF. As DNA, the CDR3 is TGTGCCAGTAGTCCACGAGGTCGAGTGGCCTACGAGCAGTACTTC.

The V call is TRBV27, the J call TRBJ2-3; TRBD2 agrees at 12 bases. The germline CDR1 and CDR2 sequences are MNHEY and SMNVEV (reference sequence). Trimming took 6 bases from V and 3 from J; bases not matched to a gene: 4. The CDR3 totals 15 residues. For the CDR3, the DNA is TGTGCCAGCAGACGAGGGACTAGCGGGACAGATACGCAGTATTTT. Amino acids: CASRRGTSGTDTQYF.

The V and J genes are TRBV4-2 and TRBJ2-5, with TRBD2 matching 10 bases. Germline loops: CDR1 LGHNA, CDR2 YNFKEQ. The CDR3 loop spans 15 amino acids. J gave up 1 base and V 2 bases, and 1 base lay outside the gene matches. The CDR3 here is CASSQQREGQETQYF. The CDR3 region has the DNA TGTGCCAGCAGCCAACAGCGGGAGGGCCAAGAGACCCAGTACTTC.

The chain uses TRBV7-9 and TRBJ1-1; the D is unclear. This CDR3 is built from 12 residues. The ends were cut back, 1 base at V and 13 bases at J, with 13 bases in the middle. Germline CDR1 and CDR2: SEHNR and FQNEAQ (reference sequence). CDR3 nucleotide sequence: TGTGCCAGCAGCTTAGAACTGGCCCCCAATTTCTTT. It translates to CASSLELAPNFF.

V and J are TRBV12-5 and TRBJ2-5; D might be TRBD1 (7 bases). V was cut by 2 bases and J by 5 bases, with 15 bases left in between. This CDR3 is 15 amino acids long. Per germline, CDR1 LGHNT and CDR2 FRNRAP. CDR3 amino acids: CASGLTPPGGETQYF. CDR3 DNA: TGTGCTAGTGGTTTGACCCCCCCAGGGGGGGAGACCCAGTACTTC.

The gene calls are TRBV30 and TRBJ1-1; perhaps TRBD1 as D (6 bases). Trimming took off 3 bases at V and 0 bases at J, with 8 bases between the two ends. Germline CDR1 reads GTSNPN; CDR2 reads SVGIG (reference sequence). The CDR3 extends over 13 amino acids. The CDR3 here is CAWSGDMNTEAFF. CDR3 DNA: TGTGCCTGGAGCGGGGACATGAACACTGAAGCTTTCTTT.

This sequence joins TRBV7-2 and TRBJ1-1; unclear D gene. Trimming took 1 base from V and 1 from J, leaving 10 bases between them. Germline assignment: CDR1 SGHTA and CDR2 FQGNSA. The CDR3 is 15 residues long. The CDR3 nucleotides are TGTGCCAGCAGCTTAGAGCCCAGCGGGAACACTGAAGCTTTCTTT. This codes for CASSLEPSGNTEAFF.

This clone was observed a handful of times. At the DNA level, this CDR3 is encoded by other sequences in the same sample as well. CDR3 nucleotide sequence: TGTGCCAGCAGCGGAAGACAGGGCGCTAGTGAAAAACTGTTTTTT. Amino acids: CASSGRQGASEKLFF. The chain couples TRBV9 to TRBJ1-4, with 7 bases fitting TRBD1. Germline CDR1 is SGDLS and CDR2 is YYNGEE. The CDR3 contains 15 residues. J gave up 7 bases and V 3 bases, and 9 bases lay outside the gene matches.

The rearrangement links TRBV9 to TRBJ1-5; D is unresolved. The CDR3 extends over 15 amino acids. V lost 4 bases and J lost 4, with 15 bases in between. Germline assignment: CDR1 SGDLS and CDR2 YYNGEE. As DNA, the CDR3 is TGTGCCAGCAGCCTCGACGGGCGGGGAAATCAGCCCCAGCATTTT. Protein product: CASSLDGRGNQPQHF.

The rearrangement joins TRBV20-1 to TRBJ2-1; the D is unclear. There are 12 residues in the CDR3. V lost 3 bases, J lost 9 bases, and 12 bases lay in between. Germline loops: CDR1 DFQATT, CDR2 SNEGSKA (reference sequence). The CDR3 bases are TGCAGTGCTAGTTCTGGAGAACGTGAGCAGTTCTTC. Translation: CSASSGEREQFF.

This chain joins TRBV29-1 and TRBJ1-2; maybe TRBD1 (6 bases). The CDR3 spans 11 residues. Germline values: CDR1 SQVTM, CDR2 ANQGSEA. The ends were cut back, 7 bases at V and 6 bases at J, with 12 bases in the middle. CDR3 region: CSARRQDGYTF. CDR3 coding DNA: TGCAGCGCTCGAAGACAGGATGGCTACACCTTC.

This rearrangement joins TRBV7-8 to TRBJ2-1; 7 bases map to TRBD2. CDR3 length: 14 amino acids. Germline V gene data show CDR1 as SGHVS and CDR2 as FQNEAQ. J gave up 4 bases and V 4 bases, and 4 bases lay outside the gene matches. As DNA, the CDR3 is TGTGCCAGCAGCTACGCTAGCGGATACAATGAGCAGTTCTTC. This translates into CASSYASGYNEQFF.

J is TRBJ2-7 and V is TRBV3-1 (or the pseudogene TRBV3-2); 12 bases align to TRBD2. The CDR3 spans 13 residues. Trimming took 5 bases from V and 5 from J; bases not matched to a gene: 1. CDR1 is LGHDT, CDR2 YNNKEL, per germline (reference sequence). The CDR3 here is CASSRTSGDEQYF. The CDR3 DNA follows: TGTGCCAGCAGCAGGACTAGCGGGGACGAGCAGTACTTC.

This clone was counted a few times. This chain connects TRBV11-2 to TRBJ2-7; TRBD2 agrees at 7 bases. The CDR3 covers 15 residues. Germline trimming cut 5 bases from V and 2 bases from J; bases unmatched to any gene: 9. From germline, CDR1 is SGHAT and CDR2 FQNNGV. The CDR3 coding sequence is TGTGCCAGCAGCCCCAGGCGGCTAGCGGCCTACGAGCAGTACTTC. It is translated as CASSPRRLAAYEQYF.

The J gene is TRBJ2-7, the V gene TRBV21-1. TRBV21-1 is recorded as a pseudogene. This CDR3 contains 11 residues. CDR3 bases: TGTGCCAGCAGCCGAAACGACGAGCAGTACTTC. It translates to CASSRNDEQYF.

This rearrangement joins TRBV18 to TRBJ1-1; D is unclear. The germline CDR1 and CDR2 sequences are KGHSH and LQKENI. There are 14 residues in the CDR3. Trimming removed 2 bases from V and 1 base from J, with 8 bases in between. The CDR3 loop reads CASSPMEGNTEAFF. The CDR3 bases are TGTGCCAGCTCACCAATGGAGGGGAACACTGAAGCTTTCTTT.